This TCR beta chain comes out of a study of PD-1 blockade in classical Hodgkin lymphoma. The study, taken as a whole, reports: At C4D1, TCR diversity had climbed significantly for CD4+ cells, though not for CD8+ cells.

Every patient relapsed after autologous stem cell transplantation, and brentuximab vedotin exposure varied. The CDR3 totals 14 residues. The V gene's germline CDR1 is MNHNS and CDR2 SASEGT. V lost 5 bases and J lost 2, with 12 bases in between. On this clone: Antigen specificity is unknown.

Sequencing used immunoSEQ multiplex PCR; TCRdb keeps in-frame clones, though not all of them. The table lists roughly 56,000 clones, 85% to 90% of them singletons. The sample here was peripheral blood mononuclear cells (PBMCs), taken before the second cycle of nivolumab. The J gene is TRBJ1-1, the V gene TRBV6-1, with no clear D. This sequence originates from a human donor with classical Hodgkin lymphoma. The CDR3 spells CASSLNSQNTEAFF. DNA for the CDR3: TGTGCCAGCAGTCTTAATTCACAAAACACTGAAGCTTTCTTT.